Given below is one T cell receptor (beta chain) in context. Its target is not known. The germline V gene has CDR1 SEHNR and CDR2 FQNEAQ (reference sequence). V shed 5 bases and J 1 base; nucleotides not matched to a gene: 11. This CDR3 has 18 residues. The data belong to a study of radiotherapy plus CTLA-4 blockade in lung cancer. Study-wide context: Patients showed objective responses in roughly 19% of cases and disease control in under 40%. General observations from the study: TCR clones originating in tumors grew in number in blood after radiotherapy plus ipilimumab. The best prediction of response reportedly came from early blood T cell clone dynamics, with interferon-beta.

Libraries were prepared by immunoSEQ multiplex PCR; TCRdb keeps only in-frame clonotypes and omits some of them. In the table there are 35,000 to 45,000 clones, 72% of which are singletons. Enrolled patients, whose metastatic non-small-cell lung cancer was chemo-refractory, received focal radiation plus CTLA-4 blockade with ipilimumab. The V call is TRBV7-9, the J call TRBJ2-5; 12 bases agree with TRBD2. The specimen was peripheral blood, collected from a patient treated with radiotherapy plus ipilimumab. This receptor was identified in a human donor with non-small cell lung cancer who had stable disease on radiotherapy plus ipilimumab. The CDR3 DNA is TGTGCCAGCAGCCCGAGAAGGACTAGCGGGACTACCCAAGAGACCCAGTACTTC. Its protein product is CASSPRRTSGTTQETQYF.